A selection of T cell receptor beta chains follows, all from one sample in a study of blood T cells in healthy people across ages. TCRdb re-called the 5' RACE reads with MiXCR, one entry per CDR3 protein. The table has about 560,000 distinct CDR3 sequences, about a quarter seen once. These data were also filed under a second study, of T cells of mothers and their children.

Sequenced: blood. Every receptor here comes from a boy aged 2 to 10 in good health. The conserved cysteine and the conserved F or W are not part of the CDR3 here.

ASSVGSSVLRETQY,TRBV9
ASFRESGLAGVGETQY,TRBV5-1
SAILRGPNYGYT,TRBV20-1
ASSSGRQDSYEQY,TRBV7-9
ASSLARGSPAHEQY,TRBV7-9
AAQPSGTSGMDTQY,TRBV24-1
ASSLGLEPSYEQY,TRBV5-1
ASRSIVVGPTLGTQY,TRBV7-9
ASSDRVNTEVF,TRBV25-1
ASSMTSGDSETQY,TRBV11-2
ASSPRDSRGSYNEQF,TRBV19
AISGNRESSYNEQF,TRBV10-3
ASSQVRLAEYNEQF,TRBV14
ASSPTGGGYT,TRBV12-3/TRBV12-4
AISVRDTQY,TRBV10-3
ASRQGNTGELF,TRBV12-3/TRBV12-4
ASSELTSGSNEQF,TRBV25-1
ASSPQGTYEQY,TRBV5-1
ASSYRRTGQRGEQY,TRBV6-2/TRBV6-3
ASSPGHSYEQC,TRBV4-3
ASSLVGRVQETQY,TRBV7-2
ATSDVDSYEQY,TRBV24-1
ASSPLGGRNTDTQY,TRBV9
ASSVGAGYRVGELF,TRBV9
ASSPLGRLDYGYT,TRBV7-9
ASSPRGLAGRSDTQY,TRBV12-3/TRBV12-4
ASSPQGDANYGYT,TRBV4-1
ASSKPGLVSYNEQF,TRBV21-1
ASSLGTSDQETQY,TRBV12-3/TRBV12-4
ASSPNTADEQF,TRBV28
ASSRSGSLETQY,TRBV7-6
ASSPWTSGDDTQY,TRBV12-3/TRBV12-4
ASSQRRASEQY,TRBV6-2/TRBV6-3
ASSAHQGASGNTIY,TRBV7-2
ASSSTSGSSTDTQY,TRBV7-9
ASSYTGGKSYEQY,TRBV7-2
ASSPNLGGRYSTDTQY,TRBV9
SARDTGVGVLLADTQY,TRBV20-1
ASSSLLAGGGDIQY,TRBV7-6
ASSHSTGTIHPPSYNEQF,TRBV11-2